A selection of T cell receptor beta chains follows, all from one sample in a study of control samples from healthy donors and cancer patients. Assay used: immunoSEQ multiplex PCR; TCRdb lists only in-frame clones, some missing. The table lists approximately 150,000 clones, about nine tenths of them singletons, with 3% to 3.5% in the top ten. The specimen sequenced was blood. These receptors all stem from a young man in good health. Each CDR3 is given with its conserved first and last residue. Fields, in order: J gene, clone size, V gene, D gene, CDR3 protein, CDR3 DNA. A D gene is named only where the DNA matches it firmly. Not all rows give a size; the values are once, few, many and, for expanded clones, a class.

TRBJ2-7	NA	TRBV11-3	TRBD1	CASSIDREEQYF	TGTGCCAGCAGCATAGACAGGGAAGAGCAGTACTTC
TRBJ1-2	NA	TRBV5-1	NA	CASSLDTVGYGYTF	TGCGCCAGCAGCTTGGACACAGTCGGCTATGGCTACACCTTC
TRBJ2-7	NA	TRBV9	NA	CASSVATGVIYEQYF	TGTGCCAGCAGCGTAGCGACGGGGGTTATCTACGAGCAGTACTTC
TRBJ2-3	NA	TRBV7-2	TRBD2	CASSLAAGGPGDTQYF	TGTGCCAGCAGCTTAGCCGCGGGGGGGCCGGGAGATACGCAGTATTTT
TRBJ1-1	NA	TRBV28	NA	CASTLGGPNTEAFF	TGTGCCAGCACCCTAGGGGGTCCGAACACTGAAGCTTTCTTT
TRBJ2-7	NA	TRBV25-1	NA	CASKTTTDYEQYF	TGTGCCAGCAAGACTACTACAGACTACGAGCAGTACTTC
TRBJ1-1	NA	TRBV4-1	NA	CASSPPLDWGGENTEAFF	TGCGCCAGCAGCCCGCCCCTAGACTGGGGGGGGGAGAACACTGAAGCTTTCTTT
TRBJ2-7	once	TRBV27	NA	CASSPLPRRYEQYF	TGTGCCAGCAGTCCGCTACCTAGGCGGTACGAGCAGTACTTC
TRBJ2-2	NA	TRBV19	NA	CASSILDTGELFF	TGTGCCAGTAGTATATTGGACACCGGGGAGCTGTTTTTT
TRBJ1-2	NA	TRBV12-5	NA	CASGLTGYGYTF	TGTGCTAGTGGTTTGACAGGCTATGGCTACACCTTC
TRBJ1-1	NA	TRBV27	TRBD1	CASRLGQGGTEAFF	TGTGCCAGCAGATTAGGACAGGGCGGGACTGAAGCTTTCTTT
TRBJ2-7	NA	TRBV11-2	NA	CASSLGKYYEQYF	TGTGCCAGCAGCTTAGGGAAATACTACGAGCAGTACTTC
TRBJ2-6	NA	TRBV28	TRBD1	CASSTVPTGVRNSGANVLTF	TGTGCCAGCAGTACGGTACCAACAGGGGTCCGGAACTCTGGGGCCAACGTCCTGACTTTC
TRBJ2-1	NA	TRBV29-1	NA	CSAISGADNNEQFF	TGCAGCGCCATCTCAGGGGCCGATAACAATGAGCAGTTCTTC
TRBJ2-7	NA	TRBV3-1/TRBV3-2	NA	CASSSRVYEQYF	TGTGCCAGCAGCTCCCGGGTCTACGAGCAGTACTTC
TRBJ1-2	NA	TRBV11-2	TRBD1	CASSRGQYYGYTF	TGTGCCAGCAGTCGGGGACAGTACTATGGCTACACCTTC
TRBJ2-1	once	TRBV19	TRBD2	CASSHPSGGVDEQFF	TGTGCCAGTAGCCACCCTAGCGGGGGGGTTGATGAGCAGTTCTTC
TRBJ2-7	NA	TRBV5-6	TRBD1	CASSSGQGVFEQYF	TGTGCCAGCAGCTCCGGACAGGGGGTCTTCGAGCAGTACTTC
TRBJ1-2	NA	TRBV5-1	TRBD1	CASSRDRVTEGYTF	TGCGCCAGCAGCCGGGACAGGGTAACAGAAGGCTACACCTTC
TRBJ1-1	NA	TRBV28	NA	CASSLFGENTEAFF	TGTGCCAGCAGTTTATTTGGGGAGAACACTGAAGCTTTCTTT
TRBJ1-2	NA	TRBV28	TRBD1	CASSLTGPLYGYTF	TGTGCCAGCAGTTTGACAGGGCCTTTATATGGCTACACCTTC
TRBJ1-5	NA	TRBV28	NA	CASSPGSQPQHF	TGTGCCAGCAGTCCGGGTAGTCAGCCCCAGCATTTT
TRBJ1-1	NA	TRBV14	NA	CASSPNRLGVNTEAFF	TGTGCCAGCAGCCCCAACCGTTTGGGGGTGAACACTGAAGCTTTCTTT
TRBJ1-6	once	TRBV6-6	NA	CASSGGGGMVSPLHF	TGTGCCAGCAGTGGCGGGGGGGGGATGGTATCACCCCTCCACTTT
TRBJ1-2	NA	TRBV29-1	NA	CSVDLGYYGYTF	TGCAGCGTTGATTTGGGTTACTATGGCTACACCTTC